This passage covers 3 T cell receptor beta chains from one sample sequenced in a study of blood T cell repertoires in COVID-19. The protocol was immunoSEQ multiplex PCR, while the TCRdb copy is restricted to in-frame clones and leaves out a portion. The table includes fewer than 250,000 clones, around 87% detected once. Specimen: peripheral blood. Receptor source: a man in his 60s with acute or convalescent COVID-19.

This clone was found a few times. This CDR3 reads CASSFSGTRSLTGELFF. CDR3 DNA: TGTGCCAGCAGTTTTTCCGGGACTAGGAGTTTGACTGGGGAGCTGTTTTTT. This chain connects TRBV28 to TRBJ2-2; 8 bases agree with TRBD2. This CDR3 comprises 17 residues. Germline lookup yields CDR1 MDHEN and CDR2 SYDVKM. Trimming removed 3 bases from V and 8 bases from J; junction bases left unmatched: 14.

The CDR3 protein is CASSLRAGFLGETQYF. Written as DNA, the CDR3 is TGCGCCAGCAGCTTGCGAGCGGGGTTCCTCGGGGAGACCCAGTACTTC. The chain carries TRBV5-1 and TRBJ2-5; TRBD2 matches at 7 bases. Trimming took 1 base from V and 5 from J; bases not matched to a gene: 11. CDR1 SGHRS and CDR2 YFSETQ come from the germline V gene. There are 16 residues in the CDR3.

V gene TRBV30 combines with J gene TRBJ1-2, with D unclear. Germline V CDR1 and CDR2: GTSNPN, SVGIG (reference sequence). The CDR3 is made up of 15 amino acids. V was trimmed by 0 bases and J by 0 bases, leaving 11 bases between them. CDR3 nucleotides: TGTGCCTGGAGTGTAAACAGCCTCACTAACTATGGCTACACCTTC. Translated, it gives CAWSVNSLTNYGYTF.